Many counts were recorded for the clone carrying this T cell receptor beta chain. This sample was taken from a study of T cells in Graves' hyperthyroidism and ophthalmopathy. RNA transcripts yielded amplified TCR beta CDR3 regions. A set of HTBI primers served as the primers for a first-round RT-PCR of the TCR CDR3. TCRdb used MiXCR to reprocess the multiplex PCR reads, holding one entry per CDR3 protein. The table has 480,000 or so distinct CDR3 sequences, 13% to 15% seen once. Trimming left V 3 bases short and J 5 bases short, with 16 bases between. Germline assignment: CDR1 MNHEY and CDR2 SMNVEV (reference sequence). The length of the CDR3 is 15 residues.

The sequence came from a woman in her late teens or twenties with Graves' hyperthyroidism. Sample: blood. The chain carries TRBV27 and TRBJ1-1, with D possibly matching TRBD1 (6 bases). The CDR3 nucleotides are TGTGCCAGCAGTTTTAGAACAGGGCGGAAAACTGAAGCTTTCTTT. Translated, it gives CASSFRTGRKTEAFF.